This is a list of T cell receptor beta chains from one sample in a study of control samples from healthy donors and cancer patients. Profiling relied on immunoSEQ multiplex PCR, and the TCRdb table lists in-frame clones only, not all of them. This table holds tens of thousands of clones, roughly 84% found once. Specimen: blood. The origin of the receptors is a woman aged 50 to 60 in good health. Both conserved end residues are part of each CDR3. The D gene is left open where the match is weak. Some rows mark clone size as missing; the rest say once, few, many or name a class of expanded clone.

TRBV5-1	.	TRBJ2-2	.	TGCGCCAGCAGCTTATCGGTCCTGAACACCGGGGAGCTGTTTTTT	CASSLSVLNTGELFF
TRBV6-6	.	TRBJ1-5	.	TGTGCCAGCAGTCCAGCCACTAGCAATCAGCCCCAGCATTTT	CASSPATSNQPQHF
TRBV6-1	TRBD2	TRBJ2-1	.	TGTGCCAGCAGTGAAACCAGGGTAGCGGGATTCAATGAGCAGTTCTTC	CASSETRVAGFNEQFF
TRBV4-1	.	TRBJ1-2	.	TGCGCCAGCAGCCAATTTGAGGGACCTTCGGGCTATGGCTACACCTTC	CASSQFEGPSGYGYTF
TRBV12-3/TRBV12-4	.	TRBJ1-2	.	TGTGCCAGCAGTAGGGATATCGGCGGCTACACCTTC	CASSRDIGGYTF
TRBV11-1	.	TRBJ2-5	.	TGTGCCAGCAGCCCAGGGTACCAAGAGACCCAGTACTTC	CASSPGYQETQYF
TRBV2	TRBD2	TRBJ2-1	.	TGTGCCACCGGGGGGGGACTAGCGGGCGCCCCGGCCTACAATGAGCAGTTCTTC	CATGGGLAGAPAYNEQFF
TRBV28	.	TRBJ2-2	.	TGTGCCAGCAGTTTAAGGTCGGTTAGACTCACCGGGGAGCTGTTTTTT	CASSLRSVRLTGELFF
TRBV11-1	TRBD2	TRBJ2-3	few	TGTGCCAGCAGCGACAGTAGCGGGAGTGGCACAGATACGCAGTATTTT	CASSDSSGSGTDTQYF
TRBV27	.	TRBJ2-1	.	TGTGCCAGCAGTTGGGACACCCGGAGCTCCTACAATGAGCAGTTCTTC	CASSWDTRSSYNEQFF
TRBV11-2	.	TRBJ2-5	.	TGTGCCAGCAGCCTTACTAGGGGGGGGCGCCAAGAGACCCAGTACTTC	CASSLTRGGRQETQYF
TRBV7-6	TRBD1	TRBJ2-7	.	TGTGCCAGCAGCTTAGCTGGGACAGGTTCCTACGAGCAGTACTTC	CASSLAGTGSYEQYF
TRBV24-1	.	TRBJ2-2	.	TGTGCCACCATGGCGAACACCGGGGAGCTGTTTTTT	CATMANTGELFF
TRBV29-1	.	TRBJ1-1	.	TGCAGCGTTGAAGTGGGGGGGAGACGGATTATGAACACTGAAGCTTTCTTT	CSVEVGGRRIMNTEAFF
TRBV7-2	.	TRBJ1-1	few	TGTGCCAGCAGCTTAGGGGTCTGGGGCAGTCGCGCTGAAGCTTTCTTT	CASSLGVWGSRAEAFF
TRBV11-3	.	TRBJ1-5	.	TGTGCCAGCAGCCCTCGGGGTTCCGGTCAGCCCCAGCATTTT	CASSPRGSGQPQHF
TRBV5-1	.	TRBJ2-7	once	.	CASSSSTSSYEQYF